What follows are 6 T cell receptor beta chains derived from one specimen sequenced in a study of Graves' ophthalmopathy and Graves' hyperthyroidism. Amplification of the TCR beta CDR3 regions used RNA transcripts (as template). Second-round multiplex PCR came after first-round RT-PCR with HTBI primers. TCRdb independently ran MiXCR on the multiplex PCR reads; one entry per CDR3 protein. Altogether approximately 210,000 distinct CDR3 sequences are present, approximately 21% being singletons, with the ten largest covering roughly 45%. Sequenced input: peripheral blood. The receptor source for this set is a woman between 45 and 65 years old with Graves' ophthalmopathy.

This clonotype came up many times. This rearrangement joins TRBV6-1 to TRBJ2-5; 7 bases line up with TRBD1. The CDR3 runs to 13 residues. Germline loops: CDR1 MNHNS, CDR2 SASEGT. V was clipped by 7 bases and J by 7 bases; unmatched bases: 9. CDR3 protein: CASNTLNRGTQYF. DNA for the CDR3: TGTGCCAGCAATACATTAAACAGGGGGACCCAGTACTTC.

This clonotype was observed many times. V and J are TRBV20-1 and TRBJ1-2; D is unresolved. Germline V CDR1 and CDR2: DFQATT, SNEGSKA (reference sequence). The CDR3 has 11 residues. The V gene lost 5 bases and the J gene lost 5 bases, with 9 bases spanning the gap. The chain's CDR3 is CSAPVGYGYTF. CDR3 coding DNA: TGCAGTGCTCCCGTCGGATATGGCTACACCTTC.

This clonotype has ten or more counts. The V call is TRBV28, the J call TRBJ1-2; TRBD1 is a possible D gene (6 bases). The CDR3 extends over 13 amino acids. Germline CDR1 is MDHEN and CDR2 is SYDVKM. V shed 6 bases and J shed 4 bases, with 12 bases lying between them. In DNA, the CDR3 is TGTGCCAGCAGAAAGGGGGGCGGCTATGGCTACACCTTC. Protein product: CASRKGGGYGYTF.

This clonotype was seen many times. V is TRBV20-1 and J is TRBJ1-1, with D perhaps matching TRBD1 (5 bases). The germline gives CDR1 DFQATT, CDR2 SNEGSKA (reference sequence). V was shortened by 3 bases and J by 5 bases, with 16 bases between the two germline ends. The CDR3 has 14 residues. In DNA, the CDR3 is TGCAGTGCTAGCGCCACGCAGGGAGTTACTGAAGCTTTCTTT. Its protein product is CSASATQGVTEAFF.

The rearrangement joins TRBV28 to TRBJ2-6; 8 bases fit TRBD1. The CDR3 has 16 residues. The junction had 4 bases not matched to a gene; V was cut back by 6 bases and J by 0 bases. From germline, CDR1 is MDHEN and CDR2 SYDVKM. The CDR3 here is CASRRQGSSGANVLTF. For the CDR3, the DNA is TGTGCCAGCAGGAGACAGGGGAGCTCTGGGGCCAACGTCCTGACTTTC. Full variable domain (missing parts from reference TRBV28 and TRBJ2-6): DVKVTQSSRYLVKRTGEKVFLECVQDMDHENMFWYRQDPGLGLRLIYFSYDVKMKEKGDIPEGYSVSREKKERFSLILESASTNQTSMYLCASRRQGSSGANVLTFGAGSRLTVL.

J is TRBJ2-7 and V is TRBV28; D is tentatively TRBD1 or TRBD2 (6 bases each). This CDR3 is built from 10 residues. Germline-derived CDR1 and CDR2 are MDHEN and SYDVKM. The V and J ends lost 9 bases and 9 bases respectively, with 12 bases between them. The CDR3 DNA follows: TGTGCCAGTGCACAGGGAGGGCAGTACTTC. It is translated as CASAQGGQYF.